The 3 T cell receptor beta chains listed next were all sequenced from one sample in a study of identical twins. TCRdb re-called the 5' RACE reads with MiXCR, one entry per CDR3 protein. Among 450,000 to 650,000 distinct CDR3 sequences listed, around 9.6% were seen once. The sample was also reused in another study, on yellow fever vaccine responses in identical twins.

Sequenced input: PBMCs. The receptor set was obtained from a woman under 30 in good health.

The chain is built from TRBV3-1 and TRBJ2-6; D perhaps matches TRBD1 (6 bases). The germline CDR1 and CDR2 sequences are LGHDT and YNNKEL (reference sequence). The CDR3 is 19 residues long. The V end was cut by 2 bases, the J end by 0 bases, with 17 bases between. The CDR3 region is CASSQTMGDTVSGANVLTF. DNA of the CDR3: TGTGCCAGCAGCCAAACAATGGGGGACACAGTCTCTGGGGCCAACGTCCTGACTTTC.

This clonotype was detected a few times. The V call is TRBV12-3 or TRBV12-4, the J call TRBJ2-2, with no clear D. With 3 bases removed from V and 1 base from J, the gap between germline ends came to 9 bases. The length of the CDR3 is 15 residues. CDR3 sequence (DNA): TGTGCCAGCAGTTTCTGGCAGGTGAACACCGGGGAGCTGTTTTTT. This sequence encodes CASSFWQVNTGELFF.

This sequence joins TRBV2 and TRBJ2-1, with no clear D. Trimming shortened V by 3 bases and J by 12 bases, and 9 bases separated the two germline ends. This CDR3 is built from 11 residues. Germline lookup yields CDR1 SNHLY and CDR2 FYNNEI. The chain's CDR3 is CASSEQWGQFF. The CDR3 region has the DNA TGTGCCAGCAGTGAGCAATGGGGGCAGTTCTTC. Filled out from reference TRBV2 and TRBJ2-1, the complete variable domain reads EPEVTQTPSHQVTQMGQEVILRCVPISNHLYFYWYRQILGQKVEFLVSFYNNEISEKSEIFDDQFSVERPDGSNFTLKIRSTKLEDSAMYFCASSEQWGQFFGPGTRLTVL.